This is a list of T cell receptor beta chains from one sample in a study of CD8+ T cells in alopecia areata. Clones were sequenced by immunoSEQ multiplex PCR, and TCRdb holds only the in-frame ones, with some missing. The data hold over 95,000 clones, with less than 50% observed a single time. The source material was CD4+ T cells sorted from blood. These receptors all come from a human donor with alopecia areata. CDR3s include the opening cysteine and the closing phenylalanine or tryptophan. The D gene is left open where the match is weak. Rows give clone size only sometimes, using once, few, many, or a class for an expanded clone.

D: .
J: TRBJ2-3
size: .
V: TRBV28
CDR3: CASSLSLGTTDTQYF
DNA: TGTGCCAGCAGTTTATCATTGGGCACCACAGATACGCAGTATTTT

D: TRBD2
J: TRBJ2-3
size: .
V: TRBV30
CDR3: CAWSGLAGSSQYF
DNA: TGTGCCTGGAGTGGACTAGCCGGCAGTTCGCAGTATTTT

D: TRBD1
J: TRBJ1-6
size: .
V: TRBV6-6
CDR3: CASSSSRGDSPLHF
DNA: TGTGCCAGCAGTTCATCCAGGGGGGACTCACCCCTCCACTTT

D: .
J: TRBJ1-2
size: .
V: TRBV19
CDR3: CASSLSYREYYGYTF
DNA: TGTGCCAGTAGTTTATCATACAGGGAATACTATGGCTACACCTTC

D: TRBD1
J: TRBJ1-2
size: .
V: TRBV30
CDR3: CAWTFGTGSPRAGYTF
DNA: TGTGCCTGGACATTTGGGACAGGGTCGCCTCGGGCTGGCTACACCTTC

D: .
J: TRBJ2-3
size: few
V: TRBV29-1
CDR3: CSVEDPVGTDTQYF
DNA: TGCAGCGTTGAAGACCCTGTGGGCACAGATACGCAGTATTTT

D: .
J: TRBJ2-5
size: .
V: TRBV5-1
CDR3: CASSLGRGAETQYF
DNA: TGCGCCAGCAGCTTGGGGAGGGGAGCAGAGACCCAGTACTTC

D: TRBD1
J: TRBJ2-5
size: .
V: TRBV7-3
CDR3: CASSWDRGETQYF
DNA: TGTGCCAGCAGCTGGGACAGGGGGGAGACCCAGTACTTC

D: .
J: TRBJ2-1
size: few
V: TRBV30
CDR3: CAGGRDLKYNEQFF
DNA: TGTGCCGGAGGCCGGGACTTAAAGTACAATGAGCAGTTCTTC

D: .
J: TRBJ2-1
size: .
V: TRBV29-1
CDR3: CSVERSQAGNNEQFF
DNA: TGCAGCGTTGAAAGGAGCCAGGCGGGGAACAATGAGCAGTTCTTC

D: .
J: TRBJ2-4
size: few
V: TRBV9
CDR3: CASSVAIDRIPPKNIQYF
DNA: TGTGCCAGCAGCGTAGCAATTGACAGAATACCTCCTAAAAACATTCAGTACTTC

D: TRBD1
J: TRBJ1-5
size: few
V: TRBV28
CDR3: CASSFGRQGASQPQHF
DNA: TGTGCCAGCAGTTTCGGTCGTCAGGGGGCAAGTCAGCCCCAGCATTTT

D: .
J: TRBJ2-7
size: few
V: TRBV15
CDR3: CATSSWREQYF
DNA: TGTGCCACCAGCAGCTGGAGGGAGCAGTACTTC

D: .
J: TRBJ1-1
size: few
V: TRBV7-9
CDR3: CAPGGVGTEAFF
DNA: TGTGCCCCGGGCGGGGTTGGGACTGAAGCTTTCTTT

D: .
J: TRBJ2-2
size: .
V: TRBV5-1
CDR3: CASSYGLNTGELFF
DNA: TGCGCCAGCAGCTACGGTCTCAACACCGGGGAGCTGTTTTTT

D: .
J: TRBJ1-5
size: .
V: TRBV18
CDR3: CASSPGSNQPQHF
DNA: TGTGCCAGCTCACCAGGGAGCAATCAGCCCCAGCATTTT

D: .
J: TRBJ1-4
size: .
V: TRBV4-1
CDR3: CASSLLPRGEKLFF
DNA: TGCGCCAGCAGCCTCCTTCCCCGGGGTGAAAAACTGTTTTTT

D: TRBD2
J: TRBJ2-1
size: .
V: TRBV2
CDR3: CASSVWSGRANEQFF
DNA: TGTGCCAGCAGTGTTTGGAGCGGGAGGGCCAATGAGCAGTTCTTC

D: TRBD2
J: TRBJ2-3
size: few
V: TRBV6-4
CDR3: CASSDQAPGLAGPSADTQYF
DNA: TGTGCCAGCAGTGACCAAGCACCGGGACTAGCGGGGCCGAGTGCAGATACGCAGTATTTT

D: .
J: TRBJ2-7
size: .
V: TRBV28
CDR3: CASSNPSGRYEQYF
DNA: TGTGCCAGCAGTAACCCCTCCGGCCGGTACGAGCAGTACTTC

D: TRBD1
J: TRBJ2-7
size: few
V: TRBV19
CDR3: CASSAPQNRGDEQYF
DNA: TGTGCCAGTAGTGCCCCGCAAAACAGGGGCGACGAGCAGTACTTC

D: TRBD1
J: TRBJ1-2
size: .
V: TRBV27
CDR3: CASTHRGTGGGGYTF
DNA: TGTGCCAGCACCCATCGGGGGACAGGGGGCGGCGGCTACACCTTC

D: .
J: TRBJ1-1
size: once
V: TRBV4-2
CDR3: CASSQDLTAWTEAFF
DNA: TGTGCCAGCAGCCAAGACTTGACAGCTTGGACTGAAGCTTTCTTT

D: TRBD1
J: TRBJ1-1
size: .
V: TRBV6-6
CDR3: CASSPPGQPEAFF
DNA: TGTGCCAGCAGTCCACCGGGACAGCCTGAAGCTTTCTTT

D: TRBD1
J: TRBJ1-1
size: .
V: TRBV27
CDR3: CASSTLQGGAFF
DNA: TGTGCCAGCAGTACCCTACAGGGGGGAGCTTTCTTT

D: .
J: TRBJ1-2
size: .
V: TRBV30
CDR3: CAWLTEDRYGYTF
DNA: TGTGCCTGGTTGACAGAGGATCGCTATGGCTACACCTTC

D: .
J: TRBJ1-1
size: few
V: TRBV15
CDR3: CATSRDQGNTEAFF
DNA: TGTGCCACCAGCAGAGATCAGGGAAACACTGAAGCTTTCTTT

D: TRBD1
J: TRBJ2-5
size: .
V: TRBV5-1
CDR3: CASSFDPRTGKGETQYF
DNA: TGCGCCAGCAGCTTTGACCCACGGACAGGGAAAGGGGAGACCCAGTACTTC

D: TRBD1
J: TRBJ2-7
size: few
V: TRBV6-1
CDR3: CASSEPGQGKSYEQYF
DNA: TGTGCCAGCAGTGAACCCGGACAGGGCAAATCCTACGAGCAGTACTTC

D: TRBD1
J: TRBJ1-2
size: .
V: TRBV30
CDR3: CAWSVRQGGWYGYTF
DNA: TGTGCCTGGAGTGTACGCCAGGGGGGTTGGTATGGCTACACCTTC

D: .
J: TRBJ2-6
size: few
V: TRBV5-4
CDR3: CASMRPSSGANVLTF
DNA: TGTGCCAGCATGCGTCCAAGCTCTGGGGCCAACGTCCTGACTTTC

D: .
J: TRBJ2-7
size: few
V: TRBV9
CDR3: CASSEALAESYEQYF
DNA: TGTGCCAGCAGCGAGGCCTTGGCGGAGTCCTACGAGCAGTACTTC

D: TRBD1
J: TRBJ2-2
size: once
V: TRBV2
CDR3: CASRETGLSTGELFF
DNA: TGTGCCAGCAGAGAGACAGGGCTCTCCACCGGGGAGCTGTTTTTT

D: .
J: TRBJ1-1
size: .
V: TRBV27
CDR3: CASSFGVGTEAFF
DNA: TGTGCCAGCAGTTTCGGGGTGGGCACTGAAGCTTTCTTT

D: .
J: TRBJ2-3
size: .
V: TRBV30
CDR3: CAWTRDGYTDTQYF
DNA: TGTGCCTGGACCAGGGACGGGTACACAGATACGCAGTATTTT

D: TRBD1
J: TRBJ1-2
size: .
V: TRBV18
CDR3: CASSLRQGINYGYTF
DNA: TGTGCCAGCTCCCTAAGACAGGGGATCAACTATGGCTACACCTTC

D: .
J: TRBJ2-6
size: few
V: TRBV7-2
CDR3: CASSLERVSGANVLTF
DNA: TGTGCCAGCAGCTTAGAACGGGTCTCGGGGGCCAACGTCCTGACTTTC

D: .
J: TRBJ1-2
size: .
V: TRBV6-5
CDR3: CASSRDRRGYTF
DNA: TGTGCCAGCAGCCGAGACAGGCGCGGCTACACCTTC

D: .
J: TRBJ2-6
size: .
V: TRBV7-9
CDR3: CASSSRAGASGANVLTF
DNA: TGTGCCAGCAGCTCCCGGGCAGGGGCCTCTGGGGCCAACGTCCTGACTTTC

D: TRBD1
J: TRBJ2-1
size: .
V: TRBV30
CDR3: CAFRQGPHNEQFF
DNA: TGTGCCTTCCGACAGGGCCCCCACAATGAGCAGTTCTTC

D: .
J: TRBJ2-2
size: few
V: TRBV5-1
CDR3: CASKNRANTGELFF
DNA: TGCGCCAGCAAAAACAGAGCGAACACCGGGGAGCTGTTTTTT